The 28 T cell receptor beta chains below were found in one sample sequenced in a study of CD8 T cells in ankylosing spondylitis. One entry per CDR3 protein, called by TCRdb with MiXCR from the 5' RACE reads. This table has a few hundred thousand distinct CDR3 sequences, under 8.5% appearing once. No antigen has been identified for these receptors. The study's findings and limits: A TCR beta motif of 8 or 9 highly homologous variants appeared characteristic of ankylosing spondylitis blood.

The sequencing sample was made of blood, either unsorted or a sorted T cell fraction (not recorded which). The origin of the receptors is a male donor with ankylosing spondylitis.

Many counts were recorded for this clonotype. The CDR3 protein is CAISESGGQSSYNEQFF. DNA for the CDR3: TGTGCCATCAGTGAGTCGGGGGGACAGAGCTCCTACAATGAGCAGTTCTTC. The chain has TRBV10-3 and TRBJ2-1; D possibly corresponds to TRBD1 (7 bases). Germline-derived CDR1 and CDR2 are ENHRY and SYGVKD. The CDR3 loop spans 17 amino acids. With 0 bases removed from V and 0 bases from J, the gap between germline ends came to 12 bases.

The rearrangement links TRBV6-2 or TRBV6-3 to TRBJ2-1, with TRBD2 identical over 11 bases. Trimming took 5 bases from V and 8 from J; bases not matched to a gene: 11. Germline loops: CDR1 MNHEY, CDR2 SVGEGT. CDR3 length: 16 residues. CDR3 protein: CASSRGLAALRDEQFF. DNA for the CDR3: TGTGCCAGCAGTAGGGGACTAGCGGCATTAAGGGATGAGCAGTTCTTC.

This clonotype has just a few counts. The chain combines TRBV28 with TRBJ2-7; TRBD2 aligns across 11 bases. The CDR3 totals 16 residues. J lost 2 bases, V lost 3 bases, and 6 bases had no gene match. Per germline, CDR1 MDHEN and CDR2 SYDVKM. CDR3 sequence (DNA): TGTGCCAGCAGTTTTGGGGGACTAGCGGTCGCCTACGAGCAGTACTTC. Its protein is CASSFGGLAVAYEQYF.

The sample holds a few counts of this clonotype. V and J are TRBV6-1 and TRBJ2-3; TRBD1 aligns across 8 bases. The trim removed 7 bases at V and 7 bases at J, leaving 10 bases unmatched. Per the germline V gene, CDR1 is MNHNS and CDR2 is SASEGT. The CDR3 sequence is 14 residues long. DNA of the CDR3: TGTGCCAGCAACCTGGACAGGGTTAGGTATACGCAGTATTTT. This codes for CASNLDRVRYTQYF.

There are many counts of this clonotype. This sequence joins TRBV28 and TRBJ2-2, with 7 bases lining up with TRBD1. CDR3 length equals 16 residues. Germline V lookup: CDR1 MDHEN, CDR2 SYDVKM. V shed 6 bases and J 7 bases; nucleotides not matched to a gene: 14. The DNA of the CDR3 is TGTGCCAGCAGGACGACAGGGAAGGGAAAGAACGGGGAGCTGTTTTTT. As protein: CASRTTGKGKNGELFF.

The chain joins TRBV2 to TRBJ2-3; D is unclear. V lost 8 bases, J lost 3 bases, and 6 bases lay in between. The length of the CDR3 is 11 residues. Germline lookup yields CDR1 SNHLY and CDR2 FYNNEI. The DNA of the CDR3 is TGTGCCAGCGCTGTGACAGATACGCAGTATTTT. This translates into CASAVTDTQYF.

For the CDR3, the DNA is TGTGCCAGCAAAGGACAGCACACTGAAGCTTTCTTT. Its protein product is CASKGQHTEAFF. This chain links TRBV12-3 or TRBV12-4 with TRBJ1-1, with D possibly being TRBD1 (6 bases). With 7 bases removed from V and 3 bases from J, the gap between germline ends came to 9 bases. The CDR3 consists of 12 residues.

This clonotype was detected a few times. V gene TRBV6-2 or TRBV6-3 combines with J gene TRBJ2-3; possible D gene TRBD2, 5 bases. This CDR3 is built from 16 residues. V lost 2 bases, J lost 0 bases, and 12 bases lay in between. Per the germline V gene, CDR1 is MNHEY and CDR2 is SVGEGT. The DNA for the CDR3 is TGTGCCAGCAGTTACGCCCTCGGGATTAGCACAGATACGCAGTATTTT. Amino acid sequence: CASSYALGISTDTQYF.

This clonotype showed up just a few times. The CDR3 sequence is CASSQDRGLAYEQYF. The CDR3 nucleotides are TGTGCCAGCAGCCAAGACCGGGGTCTCGCCTACGAGCAGTACTTC. The J gene is TRBJ2-7, the V gene TRBV5-6, with D possibly being TRBD2 (5 bases). The CDR3 extends over 15 amino acids. The V end was cut by 4 bases, the J end by 2 bases, with 16 bases between. Germline loops: CDR1 SGHDT, CDR2 YYEEEE.

The chain recombines TRBV5-1 with TRBJ1-5, with TRBD1 as a possible D gene (6 bases). V was trimmed by 4 bases and J by 7 bases, leaving 18 bases between them. The germline gives CDR1 SGHRS, CDR2 YFSETQ. CDR3 length equals 15 residues. DNA of the CDR3: TGCGCCAGCAGCGACGGGGGCGGTCGAGGCCAGCCCCAGCATTTT. Translation: CASSDGGGRGQPQHF.

This chain uses TRBV28 with TRBJ2-7, with 8 bases lining up with TRBD2. Germline assignment: CDR1 MDHEN and CDR2 SYDVKM. This CDR3 is 19 amino acids long. J was trimmed by 3 bases and V by 5 bases; bases with no gene match: 21. The CDR3 region is CASSQIFSLRGGRNYEQYF. The CDR3 DNA reads as TGTGCCAGCAGTCAGATATTCTCCCTCCGGGGGGGGCGGAACTACGAGCAGTACTTC.

This clonotype was seen many times. V gene TRBV29-1 combines with J gene TRBJ1-1; D is unresolved. The CDR3 runs 13 residues. The germline gives CDR1 SQVTM, CDR2 ANQGSEA. The CDR3 nucleotides read TGCACCGATGTTGAGGGCCAAGTTCGTGGAGCTTTCTTT. This sequence encodes CTDVEGQVRGAFF.

In its sample, this clonotype was seen many times. The chain uses TRBV7-9 and TRBJ1-1; D perhaps matches TRBD1 (5 bases). The V and J ends lost 2 bases and 3 bases respectively, with 16 bases between them. This CDR3 is built from 16 residues. Looked up from germline, CDR1 is SEHNR and CDR2 is FQNEAQ (reference sequence). Here the CDR3 DNA reads TGTGCCAGCAGCTTAAACCGTTTGACAGCCTACACTGAAGCTTTCTTT. This codes for CASSLNRLTAYTEAFF.

This clonotype was counted at least ten times. V is TRBV29-1 and J is TRBJ2-1; D gene uncertain. The CDR3 spans 14 residues. V gave up 1 base and J gave up 0 bases, with 7 bases separating them. The germline gives CDR1 SQVTM, CDR2 ANQGSEA. The CDR3 protein is CSVEGLGSYNEQFF. Here the CDR3 DNA reads TGCAGCGTTGAAGGACTGGGCTCCTACAATGAGCAGTTCTTC.

This clonotype occurred many times. This chain joins TRBV2 and TRBJ1-4; D is perhaps TRBD1 (6 bases). This CDR3 spans 15 amino acids. Trimming left V 6 bases short and J 8 bases short, with 19 bases between. Germline-derived CDR1 and CDR2 are SNHLY and FYNNEI. The CDR3 loop is CASRLQGLTEEKLFF. Here the CDR3 DNA reads TGTGCCAGCAGACTCCAGGGGCTGACGGAGGAAAAACTGTTTTTT.

J is TRBJ2-1 and V is TRBV30; TRBD2 aligns across 10 bases. Germline values: CDR1 GTSNPN, CDR2 SVGIG (reference sequence). The CDR3 runs to 16 residues. The V and J ends lost 0 bases and 4 bases, in that order; junction bases with no gene match: 6. CDR3 in DNA: TGTGCCTGGAGTGTACACCTAGCGGGAGAGTACAATGAGCAGTTCTTC. Translating gives CAWSVHLAGEYNEQFF.

The chain couples TRBV12-5 to TRBJ2-2; TRBD1 matches 9 bases. Germline lookup yields CDR1 LGHNT and CDR2 FRNRAP. The V segment lost 1 base and the J segment 2 bases; nucleotides outside the gene matches: 20. This CDR3 has 22 residues. The chain's CDR3 is CASGLGDRVSGVSSSNTGELFF. The DNA of the CDR3 is TGTGCTAGTGGTTTGGGGGACAGGGTTTCGGGGGTTTCTTCCTCCAACACCGGGGAGCTGTTTTTT.

This clonotype was observed at least ten times. V usage is TRBV29-1 and J usage is TRBJ1-2, with no clear D. Trimming shortened V by 4 bases and J by 0 bases, and 9 bases separated the two germline ends. The CDR3 is 13 residues long. The V gene's germline CDR1 is SQVTM and CDR2 ANQGSEA. The CDR3 sequence: CSVAGLANYGYTF. CDR3 nucleotides: TGCAGCGTTGCGGGTTTAGCTAACTATGGCTACACCTTC.

This chain links TRBV12-3 or TRBV12-4 with TRBJ2-5, with 11 bases that match TRBD2. The V gene end was trimmed by 5 bases and the J gene end by 2 bases; junction bases not matched to a gene: 10. The CDR3 contains 17 residues. This CDR3 is CASSTRLAGLGQETQYF. The CDR3 DNA follows: TGTGCCAGCAGTACGCGACTAGCGGGACTTGGACAAGAGACCCAGTACTTC.

The rearrangement links TRBV5-5 to TRBJ2-5; TRBD2 is a possible D gene (6 bases). V lost 6 bases to trimming and J lost 2 bases, with 14 bases between them. Per the germline V gene, CDR1 is SGHKS and CDR2 is YYEKEE (reference sequence). CDR3 length: 14 residues. CDR3 residues: CASIVGGGQETQYF. For the CDR3, the DNA is TGTGCCAGCATTGTGGGTGGAGGGCAAGAGACCCAGTACTTC.

This clonotype was recorded a few times. The chain joins TRBV14 to TRBJ2-7; 10 bases are a match to TRBD1. The germline gives CDR1 SGHDN, CDR2 FVKESK. V lost 1 base to trimming and J lost 3 bases; unmatched junction nucleotides: 9. The CDR3 has 17 residues. The CDR3 sequence is CASSQAPGTGVNYEQYF. The CDR3 coding sequence is TGTGCCAGCAGCCAAGCCCCCGGGACAGGGGTTAACTACGAGCAGTACTTC.

This clonotype has a handful of counts. The chain uses TRBV29-1 and TRBJ2-2; no definite D call. The CDR3 is 16 residues long. The V gene's germline CDR1 is SQVTM and CDR2 ANQGSEA. Trimming shortened V by 0 bases and J by 0 bases, and 11 bases separated the two germline ends. CDR3 region: CSVEDPEHSNTGELFF. The CDR3 DNA reads as TGCAGCGTTGAAGATCCCGAACACTCGAACACCGGGGAGCTGTTTTTT.

V usage is TRBV11-2 and J usage is TRBJ2-7; 8 nucleotides match TRBD1. Trimming cost V 1 base and J 5 bases; bases outside gene matches: 4. This CDR3 is 14 amino acids long. In germline, CDR1 is SGHAT, CDR2 FQNNGV. DNA for the CDR3: TGTGCCAGCAGCTTAGCAGGACAGGGACACGAGCAGTACTTC. This codes for CASSLAGQGHEQYF.

J is TRBJ2-7 and V is TRBV29-1, with D tentatively TRBD2 (5 bases). Germline V gives CDR1 SQVTM, CDR2 ANQGSEA. V was shortened by 4 bases and J by 6 bases, with 10 bases between the two germline ends. The length of the CDR3 is 11 residues. The CDR3 region is CSVGRGREQYF. The CDR3 DNA reads as TGCAGCGTTGGTCGGGGTCGCGAGCAGTACTTC.

This clonotype was detected a few times. The V gene is TRBV12-3 or TRBV12-4, the J gene TRBJ1-2, with D tentatively TRBD1 (6 bases). The CDR3 consists of 14 residues. Trimming removed 4 bases at V and 2 bases at J, with 11 bases between. The DNA for the CDR3 is TGTGCCAGCAGTTCACAGGGTCTGAACTATGGCTACACCTTC. Its translation: CASSSQGLNYGYTF.

This clonotype was observed at least ten times. V usage is TRBV18 and J usage is TRBJ2-1; D unclear. The CDR3 sequence is 14 residues long. Trimming shortened V by 6 bases and J by 1 base, and 10 bases separated the two germline ends. Germline-derived CDR1 and CDR2 are KGHSH and LQKENI. DNA of the CDR3: TGTGCCAGCTCCCCCGCGTCGTCCTACAATGAGCAGTTCTTC. Amino acid sequence: CASSPASSYNEQFF.

This clonotype was found many times. The chain uses TRBV29-1 and TRBJ1-4, with 9 bases that match TRBD1. The trim removed 4 bases at V and 8 bases at J, leaving 8 bases unmatched. The CDR3 totals 14 residues. CDR1 SQVTM and CDR2 ANQGSEA come from the germline V gene. The CDR3 here is CSVALLGTGEKLFF. The CDR3 DNA reads TGCAGCGTTGCCCTCTTAGGGACAGGGGAAAAACTGTTTTTT.

This clonotype showed up just a few times. V usage is TRBV7-9 and J usage is TRBJ1-4; D not resolved. The CDR3 length is 14 residues. From germline, CDR1 is SEHNR and CDR2 FQNEAQ (reference sequence). V was cut by 5 bases and J by 5 bases, with 12 bases left in between. The CDR3 sequence is CASSPPSVNEKLFF. Written as DNA, the CDR3 is TGTGCCAGCAGCCCGCCCAGTGTAAATGAAAAACTGTTTTTT.